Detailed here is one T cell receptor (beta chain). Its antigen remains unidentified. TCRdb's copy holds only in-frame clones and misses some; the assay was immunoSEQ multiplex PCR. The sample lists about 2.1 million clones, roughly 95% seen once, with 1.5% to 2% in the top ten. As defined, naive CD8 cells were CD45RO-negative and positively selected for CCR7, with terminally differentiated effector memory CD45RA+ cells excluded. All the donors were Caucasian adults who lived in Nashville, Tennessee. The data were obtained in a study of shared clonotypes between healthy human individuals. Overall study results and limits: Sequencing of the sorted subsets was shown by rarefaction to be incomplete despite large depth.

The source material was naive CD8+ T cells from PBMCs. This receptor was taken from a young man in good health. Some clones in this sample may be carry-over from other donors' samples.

The CDR3 reads CASSSPSGNTGELFF. The CDR3 DNA reads as TGTGCCAGCAGCTCCCCCTCTGGGAACACCGGGGAGCTGTTTTTT. The V gene is TRBV9, the J gene TRBJ2-2; D not resolved. From germline, CDR1 is SGDLS and CDR2 YYNGEE. The CDR3 sequence is 15 residues long. The V end lost 4 bases, the J end lost 1 base, and 11 bases lay between the germline ends.